The 16 T cell receptor beta chains below were found in one sample sequenced in a study of shared clonotypes between healthy human individuals. Generated by immunoSEQ multiplex PCR, the TCRdb table keeps only in-frame clones and is missing some. Of over a million clones listed, roughly 97% are singletons. Sequenced input: naive CD4+ T cells sorted from blood. Documented subset: CD45RA+ positively selected. Source of these receptors: a man in his thirties or forties in good health.

This chain joins TRBV5-5 and TRBJ1-5; the D gene is possibly TRBD1 (5 bases). The CDR3 runs to 14 residues. V lost 1 base and J lost 3, with 8 bases in between. Germline V lookup: CDR1 SGHKS, CDR2 YYEKEE (reference sequence). The CDR3 DNA follows: TGTGCCAGCAGCTTGCGACAGCTCAATCAGCCCCAGCATTTT. As protein: CASSLRQLNQPQHF.

The chain combines TRBV6-5 with TRBJ2-7; 11 nucleotides line up with TRBD2. The CDR3 extends over 14 amino acids. From germline, CDR1 is MNHEY and CDR2 SVGAGI. V lost 6 bases, J lost 3 bases, and 4 bases stayed unmatched. This CDR3 is CASSTGTSGYEQYF. DNA for the CDR3: TGTGCCAGCAGCACCGGGACTAGCGGCTACGAGCAGTACTTC.

CDR3 sequence reads: CASSRGLAGDSVQYF. CDR3 in DNA: TGTGCCAGCTCACGCGGACTAGCGGGAGACTCCGTGCAGTACTTC. The V call is TRBV18, the J call TRBJ2-7, with 13 bases lining up with TRBD2. Germline trimming cut 4 bases from V and 9 bases from J; bases unmatched to any gene: 9. Germline values: CDR1 KGHSH, CDR2 LQKENI. The CDR3 sequence is 15 residues long.

This clone was detected a few times. An end of the junction differs from the germline gene, which may be a read error. The chain combines TRBV7-7 with TRBJ2-7; D possibly corresponds to TRBD1 (5 bases). Germline loops: CDR1 SSHAT, CDR2 FNYEAQ (reference sequence). This CDR3 spans 13 amino acids. DNA of the CDR3: TGTGCTAGCAGCCCGCATAGGGGCTACGAGCAGTACTTC. Translated, it gives CASSPHRGYEQYF.

The gene calls are TRBV29-1 and TRBJ2-3; 10 positions agree with TRBD1. With V trimmed by 7 bases and J by 2 bases, 3 bases remained unmatched. Germline assignment: CDR1 SQVTM and CDR2 ANQGSEA. The CDR3 has 13 residues. This CDR3 reads CSGGQGHTDTQYF. Written as DNA, the CDR3 is TGCAGCGGGGGACAGGGGCACACAGATACGCAGTATTTT.

V is TRBV19 and J is TRBJ1-1; D uncertain. The CDR3 is made up of 15 amino acids. V lost 3 bases, J lost 1 base, and 12 bases lay in between. Per germline, CDR1 LNHDA and CDR2 SQIVND (reference sequence). CDR3 protein: CASSIQAASNTEAFF. CDR3 nucleotides: TGTGCCAGTAGTATTCAGGCAGCTTCGAACACTGAAGCTTTCTTT.

The chain couples TRBV12-5 to TRBJ2-1, with 9 bases fitting TRBD2. The CDR3 is made up of 20 amino acids. Germline V lookup: CDR1 LGHNT, CDR2 FRNRAP. Trimming at V came to 1 base and at J to 3 bases, leaving 16 bases not matched to a gene. The DNA of the CDR3 is TGTGCTAGTGGTTTGGGAAGGTCGGCGGGAGGGCCAGTTGGCTACAATGAGCAGTTCTTC. As protein: CASGLGRSAGGPVGYNEQFF.

This clone was detected once. The chain is built from TRBV7-9 and TRBJ2-7, with 9 positions matching TRBD1. The CDR3 is made up of 15 amino acids. The J segment lost 9 bases and the V segment lost 5 bases, leaving 14 bases of the junction unmatched. Germline V CDR1 and CDR2: SEHNR, FQNEAQ (reference sequence). For the CDR3, the DNA is TGTGCCAGCAGCGGGCCGGGACAGGGTGGTATCGGGCAGTACTTC. As protein: CASSGPGQGGIGQYF. Full variable domain (rest looked up from reference TRBV7-9 and TRBJ2-7): DTGVSQNPRHKITKRGQNVTFRCDPISEHNRLYWYRQTLGQGPEFLTYFQNEAQLEKSRLLSDRFSAERPKGSFSTLEIQRTEQGDSAMYLCASSGPGQGGIGQYFGPGTRLTVT.

This clone has only one observation. This chain joins TRBV10-2 and TRBJ1-5; TRBD1 is a possible D gene (6 bases). The V gene lost 5 bases and the J gene lost 3 bases, with 8 bases spanning the gap. This CDR3 has 13 residues. Germline loops: CDR1 WSHSY, CDR2 SAAADI. The CDR3, as DNA: TGCGCCAGCAGTCCAGGGGCCAATCAGCCCCAGCATTTT. This sequence encodes CASSPGANQPQHF.

This sequence joins TRBV5-1 and TRBJ2-1, with 7 bases lining up with TRBD2. J lost 9 bases, V lost 4 bases, and 13 bases had no gene match. Looked up from germline, CDR1 is SGHRS and CDR2 is YFSETQ. The CDR3 totals 15 residues. CDR3 nucleotide sequence: TGCGCCAGCAGCGGCTCGGCGGGAGAGGTTGTTGAGCAGTTCTTC. Translated, it gives CASSGSAGEVVEQFF.

The J gene is TRBJ2-7, the V gene TRBV7-6, with D perhaps matching TRBD1 or TRBD2 (6 bases each). CDR3 length: 16 residues. Trimming removed 1 base from V and 3 bases from J, with 16 bases in between. From germline, CDR1 is SGHVS and CDR2 FNYEAQ. This CDR3 reads CASSLGLGGDLYEQYF. Here the CDR3 DNA reads TGTGCCAGCAGCTTAGGGCTCGGGGGCGATCTCTACGAGCAGTACTTC.

The chain uses TRBV2 and TRBJ2-6; no definite D call. V lost 10 bases to trimming and J lost 0 bases, with 10 bases between them. This CDR3 is built from 14 residues. Germline V CDR1 and CDR2: SNHLY, FYNNEI. The CDR3 here is CAMKADSGANVLTF. In DNA form, the CDR3 reads TGTGCCATGAAAGCCGACTCTGGGGCCAACGTCCTGACTTTC.

The V and J genes are TRBV30 and TRBJ1-5; a possible D gene is TRBD1 (5 bases). V gave up 0 bases and J gave up 6 bases, with 18 bases separating them. Germline V gene sequence: CDR1 GTSNPN, CDR2 SVGIG (reference sequence). The CDR3 sequence is 16 residues long. The CDR3 loop is CAWSVSGQGLVQPQHF. CDR3 nucleotide sequence: TGTGCCTGGAGTGTAAGTGGGCAGGGATTGGTTCAGCCCCAGCATTTT.

About this clone itself: The same CDR3 is also encoded by other DNA sequences in this sample. The chain uses TRBV18 and TRBJ2-5; weak D call: TRBD1 (6 bases). There are 13 residues in the CDR3. Germline assignment: CDR1 KGHSH and CDR2 LQKENI. V was trimmed by 3 bases and J by 3 bases, leaving 8 bases between them. CDR3 DNA sequence: TGTGCCAGCTCACCCCCAGGGGAAGAGACCCAGTACTTC. Translated: CASSPPGEETQYF.

This clone showed up just a few times. The CDR3: CASSTRTGGVSGANVLTF. CDR3 coding DNA: TGTGCCAGTAGTACCAGGACAGGGGGCGTCTCTGGGGCCAACGTCCTGACTTTC. The chain employs TRBV19 and TRBJ2-6; 11 nucleotides match TRBD1. The CDR3 loop spans 18 amino acids. V shed 4 bases, J shed 0 bases, and the junction held 5 bases outside the gene matches. Germline V CDR1 and CDR2: LNHDA, SQIVND (reference sequence).

This chain connects TRBV9 to TRBJ2-6; 8 bases are a match to TRBD1. The CDR3 has 17 amino acids. CDR1 and CDR2 from the germline V gene are SGDLS and YYNGEE. V shed 5 bases and J 0 bases; nucleotides not matched to a gene: 7. In DNA form, the CDR3 reads TGTGCCAGCAGTGCGGGACAGGCTGCCTCTGGGGCCAACGTCCTGACTTTC. Amino acid sequence: CASSAGQAASGANVLTF.